This passage covers 8 T cell receptor beta chains from one sample sequenced in a study of T cell repertoires in cytomegalovirus infection. The antigens for these receptors are not known. TCRdb itself ran the reads through MiXCR, one entry per CDR3 protein. The sample lists some 900,000 distinct CDR3 sequences; approximately 30% were seen once. Sequences were derived from cultured CD8+ T cells from PBMCs, sampled from culture after CMV antigen stimulation. The origin of the receptors is a human donor in good health (CMV status not recorded). Some clones in this sample may be carry-over from other donors' samples.

This rearrangement joins TRBV5-1 to TRBJ2-2, with D possibly being TRBD1 (6 bases). Germline V CDR1 and CDR2: SGHRS, YFSETQ. The CDR3 runs 15 residues. Trimming left V 2 bases short and J 3 bases short, with 11 bases between. CDR3 region: CASSFTGTDTGELFF. CDR3 DNA: TGCGCCAGCAGCTTTACAGGGACCGACACCGGGGAGCTGTTTTTT.

A few counts support this clonotype. The chain carries TRBV11-2 and TRBJ1-1; D gene unclear. Germline loops: CDR1 SGHAT, CDR2 FQNNGV. With 5 bases removed from V and 3 bases from J, the gap between germline ends came to 10 bases. CDR3 length equals 13 residues. The CDR3 bases are TGTGCCAGCAGCGCCCCTTGGGACACTGAAGCTTTCTTT. It codes for CASSAPWDTEAFF.

The rearrangement joins TRBV19 to TRBJ2-1, with a tentative D call TRBD1 (5 bases). CDR1 is LNHDA, CDR2 SQIVND, per germline (reference sequence). V was clipped by 1 base and J by 2 bases, with 6 bases between them. This CDR3 region has 14 residues. The CDR3 coding sequence is TGTGCCAGTAGTATAGCAGGGCCCTACAATGAGCAGTTCTTC. Protein product: CASSIAGPYNEQFF.

The rearrangement uses TRBV12-3 or TRBV12-4 and TRBJ1-2; D remains ambiguous. There are 13 residues in the CDR3. Trimming cost V 4 bases and J 5 bases, with 11 bases left between them. CDR3 protein: CASSSVIEYGYTF. The CDR3 DNA reads as TGTGCCAGCAGTTCCGTTATAGAATATGGCTACACCTTC.

Ten or more counts support this clonotype. This chain uses TRBV12-5 with TRBJ2-1, with no clear D. The CDR3 totals 12 residues. Between the trimmed V and J ends, which lost 7 bases and 5 bases, there was a span of 9 bases. Per the germline V gene, CDR1 is LGHNT and CDR2 is FRNRAP. The chain's CDR3 is CASAATHNEQFF. The CDR3 nucleotides read TGTGCTAGTGCCGCCACGCACAATGAGCAGTTCTTC.

There are a few counts of this clonotype. The chain employs TRBV4-1 and TRBJ2-3; 8 bases match TRBD1. This CDR3 has 15 amino acids. V trimming: 1 base; J trimming: 6 bases; junction bases outside the gene matches: 6. Germline CDR1 MGHRA, CDR2 YSYEKL. The CDR3 region is CASSQAQGARDTQYF. DNA for the CDR3: TGCGCCAGCAGCCAAGCCCAGGGGGCGAGGGATACGCAGTATTTT.

This clonotype was picked up many times. The chain has TRBV7-2 and TRBJ1-1, with 7 bases lining up with TRBD1. The CDR3 runs to 16 residues. Germline V gene data show CDR1 as SGHTA and CDR2 as FQGNSA. V was pared by 4 bases and J by 1 base, with 9 bases of the junction left unmatched. The CDR3 nucleotides read TGTGCCAGCAGCTCGACCGACAGGGACCGGAACACTGAAGCTTTCTTT. It translates to CASSSTDRDRNTEAFF.

The chain recombines TRBV27 with TRBJ2-1; D is unclear. The germline V and J ends were trimmed by 6 bases and 8 bases, with 11 bases remaining between them. There are 12 residues in the CDR3. CDR1 is MNHEY, CDR2 SMNVEV, per germline (reference sequence). CDR3 nucleotide sequence: TGTGCCAGCAGCCCCGGAATCTATGAGCAGTTCTTC. As protein: CASSPGIYEQFF.